The clone carrying this T cell receptor (beta chain) was seen repeatedly, ten times or more. Its specificity is unknown. This record comes from a study of CD8 T cells in ankylosing spondylitis. Whole-study results and caveats: Ankylosing spondylitis blood appeared to carry a characteristic TCR beta motif of several highly homologous variants. Clones tied to disease were said to be significantly enriched in matched ankylosing spondylitis synovial fluid. Those disease-linked clones were CD8+; they were also relatively rare in peripheral blood.

The authors made TCR beta libraries by quantitative 5'-RACE with molecular barcodes. TCRdb passed the 5' RACE reads through MiXCR, listing each CDR3 protein once. The table includes about 500,000 distinct CDR3 sequences, under 5.5% detected once. Trimming removed 4 bases at V and 13 bases at J, with 23 bases between. The V gene's germline CDR1 is KGHSH and CDR2 LQKENI. The length of the CDR3 is 16 residues. V and J are TRBV18 and TRBJ1-6; D possibly corresponds to TRBD1 (5 bases). This clonotype was obtained from a male donor with ankylosing spondylitis. Sequencing input: blood, either unsorted or a sorted T cell fraction (not recorded which). In DNA, the CDR3 is TGTGCCAGCTCACGACACCGGGGAGGGGAGGCCGAGCCCCTCCACTTT. This translates into CASSRHRGGEAEPLHF.